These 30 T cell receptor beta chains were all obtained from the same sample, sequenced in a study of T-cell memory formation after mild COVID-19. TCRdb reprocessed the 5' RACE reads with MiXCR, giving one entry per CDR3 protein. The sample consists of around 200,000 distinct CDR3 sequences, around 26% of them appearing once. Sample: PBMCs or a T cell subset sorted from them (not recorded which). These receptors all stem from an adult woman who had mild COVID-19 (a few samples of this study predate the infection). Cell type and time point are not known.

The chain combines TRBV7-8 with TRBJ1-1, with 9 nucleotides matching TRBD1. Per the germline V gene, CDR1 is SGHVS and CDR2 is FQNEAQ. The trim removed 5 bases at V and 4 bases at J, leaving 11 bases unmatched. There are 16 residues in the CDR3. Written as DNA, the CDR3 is TGTGCCAGCAGCCCAAATAACAGGGGGCAAGGCACTGAAGCTTTCTTT. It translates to CASSPNNRGQGTEAFF.

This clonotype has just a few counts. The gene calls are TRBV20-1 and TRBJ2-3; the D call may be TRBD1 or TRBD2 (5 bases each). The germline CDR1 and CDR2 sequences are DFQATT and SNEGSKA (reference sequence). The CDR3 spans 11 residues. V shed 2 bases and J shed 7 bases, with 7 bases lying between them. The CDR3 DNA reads TGCAGTGCTAGAAGGGACCATACGCAGTATTTT. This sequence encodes CSARRDHTQYF.

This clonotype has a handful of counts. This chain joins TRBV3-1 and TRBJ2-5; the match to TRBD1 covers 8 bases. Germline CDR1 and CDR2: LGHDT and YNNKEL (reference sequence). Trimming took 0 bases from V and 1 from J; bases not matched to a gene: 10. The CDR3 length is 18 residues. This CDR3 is CASSQDPRQGRFQETQYF. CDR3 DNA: TGTGCCAGCAGCCAAGATCCCAGACAGGGGCGATTCCAAGAGACCCAGTACTTC.

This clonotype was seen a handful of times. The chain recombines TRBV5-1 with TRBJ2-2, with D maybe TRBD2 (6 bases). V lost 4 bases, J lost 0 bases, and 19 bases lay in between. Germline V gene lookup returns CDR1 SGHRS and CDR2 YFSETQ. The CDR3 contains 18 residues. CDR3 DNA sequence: TGCGCCAGCAGCCTAGACTGGACCGGGAGACCGAACACCGGGGAGCTGTTTTTT. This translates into CASSLDWTGRPNTGELFF. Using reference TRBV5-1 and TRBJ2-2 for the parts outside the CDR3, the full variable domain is KAGVTQTPRYLIKTRGQQVTLSCSPISGHRSVSWYQQTPGQGLQFLFEYFSETQRNKGNFPGRFSGRQFSNSRSEMNVSTLELGDSALYLCASSLDWTGRPNTGELFFGEGSRLTVL.

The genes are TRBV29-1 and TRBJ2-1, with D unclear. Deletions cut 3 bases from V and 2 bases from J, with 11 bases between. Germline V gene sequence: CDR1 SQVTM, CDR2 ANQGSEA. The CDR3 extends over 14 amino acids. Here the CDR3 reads CSVDRVAAYNEQFF. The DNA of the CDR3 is TGCAGCGTTGACCGGGTTGCCGCCTACAATGAGCAGTTCTTC.

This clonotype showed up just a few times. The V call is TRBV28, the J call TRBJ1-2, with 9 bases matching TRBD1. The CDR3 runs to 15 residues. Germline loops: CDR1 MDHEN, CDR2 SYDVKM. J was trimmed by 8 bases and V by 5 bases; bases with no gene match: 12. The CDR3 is CASSLEQGAHTGYTF. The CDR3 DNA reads TGTGCCAGCAGTCTCGAACAGGGGGCGCATACGGGCTACACCTTC.

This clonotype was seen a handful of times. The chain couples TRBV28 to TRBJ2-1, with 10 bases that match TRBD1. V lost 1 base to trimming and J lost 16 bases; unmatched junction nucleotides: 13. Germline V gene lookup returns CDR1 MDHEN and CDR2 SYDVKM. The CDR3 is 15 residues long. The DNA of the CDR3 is TGTGCCAGCAGTTTATACAGTAGCGGGGACAGGGGATTTTTCTTC. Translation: CASSLYSSGDRGFFF.

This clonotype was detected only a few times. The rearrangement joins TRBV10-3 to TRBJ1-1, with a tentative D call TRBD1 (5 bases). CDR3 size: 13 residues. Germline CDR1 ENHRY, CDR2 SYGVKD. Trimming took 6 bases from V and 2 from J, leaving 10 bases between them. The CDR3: CAIRSGGNTEAFF. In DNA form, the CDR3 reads TGTGCCATCAGGTCCGGGGGTAACACTGAAGCTTTCTTT.

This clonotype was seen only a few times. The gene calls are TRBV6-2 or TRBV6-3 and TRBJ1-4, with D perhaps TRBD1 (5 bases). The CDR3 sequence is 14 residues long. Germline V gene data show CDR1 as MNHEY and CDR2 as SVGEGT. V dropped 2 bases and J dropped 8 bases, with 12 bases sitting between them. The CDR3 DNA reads TGTGCCAGCAGTTACCCTGGACGGACAGAAAAACTGTTTTTT. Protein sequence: CASSYPGRTEKLFF.

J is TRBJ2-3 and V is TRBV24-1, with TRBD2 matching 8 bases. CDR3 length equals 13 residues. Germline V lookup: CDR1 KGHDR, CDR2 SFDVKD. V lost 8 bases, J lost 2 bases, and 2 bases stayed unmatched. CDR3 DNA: TGTGCCACCAAACTAGCGGACACAGATACGCAGTATTTT. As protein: CATKLADTDTQYF.

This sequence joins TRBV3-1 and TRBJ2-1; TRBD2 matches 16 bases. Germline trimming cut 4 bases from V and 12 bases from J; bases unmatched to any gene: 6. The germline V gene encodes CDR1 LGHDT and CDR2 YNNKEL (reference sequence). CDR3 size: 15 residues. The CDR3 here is CASSPSGTSGRVQFF. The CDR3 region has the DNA TGTGCCAGCAGCCCCTCCGGGACTAGCGGGAGGGTGCAGTTCTTC.

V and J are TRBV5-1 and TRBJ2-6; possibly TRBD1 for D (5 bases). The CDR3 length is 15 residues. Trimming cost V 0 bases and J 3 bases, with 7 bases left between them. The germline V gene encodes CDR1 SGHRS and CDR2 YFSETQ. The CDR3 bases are TGCGCCAGCAGCTTGGGAAGGGGTGGGGCCAACGTCCTGACTTTC. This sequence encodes CASSLGRGGANVLTF.

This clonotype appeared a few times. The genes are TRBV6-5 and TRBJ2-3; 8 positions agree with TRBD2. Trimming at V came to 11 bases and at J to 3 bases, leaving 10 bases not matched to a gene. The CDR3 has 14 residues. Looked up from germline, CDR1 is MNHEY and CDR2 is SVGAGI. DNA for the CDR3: TGTGCCGCCCACCAGCGGGGGTCGACAGATACGCAGTATTTT. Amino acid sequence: CAAHQRGSTDTQYF.

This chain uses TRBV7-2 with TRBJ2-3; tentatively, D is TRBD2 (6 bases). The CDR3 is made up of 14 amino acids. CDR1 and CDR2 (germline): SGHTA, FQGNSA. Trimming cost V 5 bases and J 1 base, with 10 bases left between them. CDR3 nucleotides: TGTGCCAGCAGCCAGGACTACGGCACAGATACGCAGTATTTT. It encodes CASSQDYGTDTQYF.

For the CDR3, the DNA is TGTGCCAGCAGCCAAATAGGACAGGGCGGGTACGAGCAGTACTTC. Translation gives CASSQIGQGGYEQYF. The chain recombines TRBV7-2 with TRBJ2-7, with TRBD1 identical over 8 bases. Germline CDR1 reads SGHTA; CDR2 reads FQGNSA. The length of the CDR3 is 15 residues. The ends lost 5 bases at V and 4 bases at J; junction bases unmatched: 10. Looking up the rest from reference TRBV7-2 and TRBJ2-7 gives the full variable domain: GAGVSQSPSNKVTEKGKDVELRCDPISGHTALYWYRQSLGQGLEFLIYFQGNSAPDKSGLPSDRFSAERTGGSVSTLTIQRTQQEDSAVYLCASSQIGQGGYEQYFGPGTRLTVT.

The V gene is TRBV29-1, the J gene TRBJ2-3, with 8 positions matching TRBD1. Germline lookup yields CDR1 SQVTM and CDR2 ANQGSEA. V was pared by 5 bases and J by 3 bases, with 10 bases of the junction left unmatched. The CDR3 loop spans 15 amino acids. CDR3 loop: CSVKDRAVVTDTQYF. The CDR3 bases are TGCAGCGTTAAGGACAGGGCGGTTGTTACAGATACGCAGTATTTT.

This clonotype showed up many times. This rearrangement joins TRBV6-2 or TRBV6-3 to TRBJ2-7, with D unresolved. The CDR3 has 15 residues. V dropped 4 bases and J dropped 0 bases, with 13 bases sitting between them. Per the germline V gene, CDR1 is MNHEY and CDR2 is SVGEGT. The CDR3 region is CASSSFLGSSYEQYF. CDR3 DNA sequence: TGTGCCAGCAGTTCTTTCCTGGGCAGCTCCTACGAGCAGTACTTC.

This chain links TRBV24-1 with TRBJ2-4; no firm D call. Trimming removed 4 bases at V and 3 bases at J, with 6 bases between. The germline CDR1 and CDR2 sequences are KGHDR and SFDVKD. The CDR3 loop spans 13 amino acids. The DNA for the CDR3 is TGTGCCACCAGTGACCCCGGCAAAAACATTCAGTACTTC. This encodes CATSDPGKNIQYF.

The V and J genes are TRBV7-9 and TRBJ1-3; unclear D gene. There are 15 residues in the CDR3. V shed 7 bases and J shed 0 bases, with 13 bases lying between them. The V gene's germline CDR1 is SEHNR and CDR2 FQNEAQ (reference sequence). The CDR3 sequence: CASTLNRRSGNTIYF. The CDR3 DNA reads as TGTGCCAGCACCCTGAACAGACGCTCTGGAAACACCATATATTTT.

CDR3 DNA: TGTGCCAGCACCCCTGGACAGGGACGGATTTGGAACACTGAAGCTTTCTTT. It yields the protein CASTPGQGRIWNTEAFF. The genes are TRBV7-2 and TRBJ1-1; TRBD1 matches 8 bases. V gave up 7 bases and J gave up 1 base; unmatched junction bases: 14. The V gene's germline CDR1 is SGHTA and CDR2 FQGNSA. The CDR3 contains 17 residues.

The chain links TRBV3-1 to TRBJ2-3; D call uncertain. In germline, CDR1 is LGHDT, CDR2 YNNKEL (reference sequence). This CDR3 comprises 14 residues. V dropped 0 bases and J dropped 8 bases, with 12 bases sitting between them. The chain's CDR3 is CASSQDSNLLTQYF. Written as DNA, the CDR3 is TGTGCCAGCAGCCAAGATTCCAACCTTCTTACGCAGTATTTT.

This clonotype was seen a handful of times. The CDR3 sequence: CASRAGVSNEQFF. In DNA form, the CDR3 reads TGTGCCAGCCGAGCAGGGGTGAGCAATGAGCAGTTCTTC. The rearrangement uses TRBV6-6 and TRBJ2-1; D possibly corresponds to TRBD1 (6 bases). V was pared by 8 bases and J by 6 bases, with 14 bases between. CDR3 size: 13 residues. Looked up from germline, CDR1 is MNHNY and CDR2 is SVGAGI (reference sequence).

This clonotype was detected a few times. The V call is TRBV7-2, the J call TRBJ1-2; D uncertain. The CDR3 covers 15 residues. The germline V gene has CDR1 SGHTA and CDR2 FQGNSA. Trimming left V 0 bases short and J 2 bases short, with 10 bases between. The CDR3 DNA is TGTGCCAGCAGCTTAGCGCCAGACCGGAACTATGGCTACACCTTC. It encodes CASSLAPDRNYGYTF.

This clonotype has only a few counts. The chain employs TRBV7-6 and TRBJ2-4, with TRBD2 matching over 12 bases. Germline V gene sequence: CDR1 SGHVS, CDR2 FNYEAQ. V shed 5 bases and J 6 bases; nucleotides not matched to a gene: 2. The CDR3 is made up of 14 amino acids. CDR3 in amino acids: CASSTGLAGNIQYF. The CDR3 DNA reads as TGTGCCAGCAGCACGGGACTAGCGGGAAACATTCAGTACTTC.

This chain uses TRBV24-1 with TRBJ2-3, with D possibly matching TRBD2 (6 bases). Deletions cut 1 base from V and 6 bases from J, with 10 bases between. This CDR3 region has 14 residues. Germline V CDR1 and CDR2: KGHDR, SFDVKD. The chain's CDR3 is CATSDFGGTDTQYF. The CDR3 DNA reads TGTGCCACCAGTGATTTTGGGGGGACCGATACGCAGTATTTT.

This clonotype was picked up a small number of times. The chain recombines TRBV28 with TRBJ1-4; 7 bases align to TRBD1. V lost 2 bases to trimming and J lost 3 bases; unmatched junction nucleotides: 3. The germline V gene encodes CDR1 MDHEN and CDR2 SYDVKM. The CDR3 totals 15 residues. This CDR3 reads CASSLRTGSNEKLFF. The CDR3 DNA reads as TGTGCCAGCAGTTTACGGACAGGCTCTAATGAAAAACTGTTTTTT.

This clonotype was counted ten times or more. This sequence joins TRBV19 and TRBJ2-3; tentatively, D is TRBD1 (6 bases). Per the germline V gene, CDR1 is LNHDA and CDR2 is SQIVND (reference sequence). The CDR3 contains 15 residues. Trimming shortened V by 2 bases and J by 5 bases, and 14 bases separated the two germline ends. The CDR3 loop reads CASSIRTVRVDTQYF. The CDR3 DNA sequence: TGTGCCAGTAGTATAAGGACAGTTAGGGTAGATACGCAGTATTTT.

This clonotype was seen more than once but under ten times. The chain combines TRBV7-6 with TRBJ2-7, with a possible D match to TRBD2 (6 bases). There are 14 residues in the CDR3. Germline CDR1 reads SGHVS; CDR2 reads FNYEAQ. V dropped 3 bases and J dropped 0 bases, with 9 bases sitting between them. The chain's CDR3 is CASSFGGTSYEQYF. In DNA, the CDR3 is TGTGCCAGCAGCTTTGGCGGGACCTCCTACGAGCAGTACTTC.

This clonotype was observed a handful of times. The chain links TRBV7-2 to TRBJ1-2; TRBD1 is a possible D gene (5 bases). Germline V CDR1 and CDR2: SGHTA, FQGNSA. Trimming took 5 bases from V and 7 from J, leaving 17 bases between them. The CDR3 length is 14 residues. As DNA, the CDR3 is TGTGCCAGCAGCCCCACGGCAGGGAGCGGTGGCTACACCTTC. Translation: CASSPTAGSGGYTF.

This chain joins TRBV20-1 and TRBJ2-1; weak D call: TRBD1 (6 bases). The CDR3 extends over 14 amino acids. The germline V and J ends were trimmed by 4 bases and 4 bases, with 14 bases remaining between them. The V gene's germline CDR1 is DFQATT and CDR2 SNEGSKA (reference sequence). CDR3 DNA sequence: TGCAGTGCTAAGGACAGTTCCTTGTACAATGAGCAGTTCTTC. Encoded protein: CSAKDSSLYNEQFF.